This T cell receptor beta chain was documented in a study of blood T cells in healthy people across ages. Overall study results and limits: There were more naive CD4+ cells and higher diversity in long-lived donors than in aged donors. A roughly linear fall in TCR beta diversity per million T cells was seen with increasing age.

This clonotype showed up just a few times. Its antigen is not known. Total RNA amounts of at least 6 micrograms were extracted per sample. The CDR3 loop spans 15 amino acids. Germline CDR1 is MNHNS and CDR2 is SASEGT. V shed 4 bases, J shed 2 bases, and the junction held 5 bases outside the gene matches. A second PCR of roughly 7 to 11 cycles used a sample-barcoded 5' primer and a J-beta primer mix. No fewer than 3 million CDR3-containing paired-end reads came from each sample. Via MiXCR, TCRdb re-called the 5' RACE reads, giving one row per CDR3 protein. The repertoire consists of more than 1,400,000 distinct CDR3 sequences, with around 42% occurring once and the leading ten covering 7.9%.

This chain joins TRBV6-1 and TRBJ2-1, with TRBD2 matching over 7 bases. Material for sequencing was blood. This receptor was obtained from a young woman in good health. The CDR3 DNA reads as TGTGCCAGCAGTGCGGCTAGCGGACCCTACAATGAGCAGTTCTTC. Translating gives CASSAASGPYNEQFF.